This T cell receptor beta chain is from a study of cytomegalovirus exposure and HLA in healthy donors. Study-wide results and caveats: Information on immune exposure was restricted to one variable (CMV serostatus). The majority of TCR sequences were rare, yet some public TCRs appeared in many donors. TCR beta sequences reportedly predicted most subjects' HLA-A and HLA-B alleles accurately.

It was with 60 Vbeta and 13 Jbeta primers that the PCR ran. This table comes from immunoSEQ multiplex PCR, and its TCRdb copy is limited to in-frame clones, with some not included. The sample holds 120,000 or so clones, more than 15% seen once. This clone was observed a few times. Its matching antigen is unknown. Compared with germline, one end of the junction differs, possibly owing to a read error. Germline CDR1 SGHTA, CDR2 FQGNSA. The CDR3 is made up of 14 amino acids. The TCR originated in a female donor in good health and CMV-seropositive. Sequencing used PBMCs. The chain employs TRBV7-2 and TRBJ2-7, with no clear D. CDR3 amino acids: CASNLIPSSNEQYF. CDR3 nucleotide sequence: TGTGCCAGCAACTTAATCCCCTCCAGTAACGAGCAGTACTTC.